This TCR beta chain was sequenced for a study of blood T cells in healthy people across ages. The second PCR ran about 6 to 12 cycles with a sample-barcoded 5' primer and J-beta primers. Using its own MiXCR run on the 5' RACE reads, TCRdb lists one record per CDR3 protein. The table includes fewer than 750,000 distinct CDR3 sequences, less than 60% detected once. Each sample gave at least 6 million isolated PBMCs. Extraction of total RNA produced a minimum of 5.5 micrograms from each sample. This clonotype occurred once. What it binds is unknown. The junction shows a germline mismatch at one end, possibly a read error. The CDR3 contains 14 residues. Looked up from germline, CDR1 is KGHSH and CDR2 is LQKENI. Study conclusions and caveats: A conclusive naive versus antigen-experienced comparison was prevented by the unsorted PBMCs. Donors of long life had a larger count of naive CD4+ cells and greater diversity than aged donors.

The clonotype originates from an elderly man in good health. Sequencing input: blood. The J gene is TRBJ2-4, the V gene TRBV18; 8 nucleotides agree with TRBD1. TRBJ2-7 explains the end of the DNA better; the J call may be wrong. The CDR3 is CTSSPGTGVYEQYF. As DNA, the CDR3 is TGTACCAGCTCTCCCGGGACAGGAGTTTACGAGCAGTACTTC.